This T cell receptor (beta chain) was captured in a study of T cells after posttransplantation cyclophosphamide. About this clone: Its target is unknown.

Study findings and constraints: Donor-recipient repertoire similarity was low at 1-2 months, rising over year one. Recipient CMV seropositivity and CMV reactivation strongly tracked TRB clonality.

CDR3 length: 14 amino acids. Trimming cost V 1 base and J 7 bases, with 12 bases left between them. Germline V gives CDR1 SGHRS, CDR2 YFSETQ. Measured with immunoSEQ multiplex PCR; TCRdb has only the in-frame clones, and not every one. The data show approximately 39,000 clones, with around four fifths seen just once and 8.1% held by the top ten. Cyclophosphamide on days +3 and +4 followed busulfan-fludarabine conditioning and a marrow graft. The TCR originated in a female patient aged 40-49 years who received an allogeneic stem cell transplant from a related donor, was CMV-positive, and had no GVHD. Among the T cells, some may be from the graft donor. Sequencing was performed on CD4+ T cells sorted from blood, taken about 1,900 days after a stem cell transplant with posttransplant cyclophosphamide. The V gene is TRBV5-1, the J gene TRBJ2-1; D gene unclear. The CDR3, as DNA: TGCGCCAGCAGCTTGCCGGCAGGTAAAAATGAGCAGTTCTTC. Translation: CASSLPAGKNEQFF.